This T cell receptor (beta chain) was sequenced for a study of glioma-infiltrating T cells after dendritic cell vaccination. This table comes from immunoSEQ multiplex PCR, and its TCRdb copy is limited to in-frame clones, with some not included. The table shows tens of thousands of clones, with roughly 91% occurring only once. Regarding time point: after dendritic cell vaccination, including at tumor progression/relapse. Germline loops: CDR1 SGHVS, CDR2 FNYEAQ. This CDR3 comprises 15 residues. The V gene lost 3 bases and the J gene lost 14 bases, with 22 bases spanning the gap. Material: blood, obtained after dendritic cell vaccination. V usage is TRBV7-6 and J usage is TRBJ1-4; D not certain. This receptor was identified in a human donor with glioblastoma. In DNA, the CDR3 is TGTGCCAGCAGCTTGAATCGTGGGCAGGACGGAGGGCTGTTTTTT. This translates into CASSLNRGQDGGLFF. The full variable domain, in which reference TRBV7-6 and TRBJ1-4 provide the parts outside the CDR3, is GAGVSQSPRYKVTKRGQDVALRCDPISGHVSLYWYRQALGQGPEFLTYFNYEAQQDKSGLPNDRFSAERPEGSISTLTIQRTEQRDSAMYRCASSLNRGQDGGLFFGSGTQLSVL.